A single sample gave rise to the 24 T cell receptor beta chains below, sequenced in a study of blood T cell repertoires in COVID-19. Some clones are missing from TCRdb's copy, which holds only in-frame ones; the method was immunoSEQ multiplex PCR. This repertoire shows under 250,000 clones, 90% to 95% found once; its top ten account for approximately 1.2%. The specimen sequenced was peripheral blood. These receptors were obtained from a man aged 30 to 45 with acute or convalescent COVID-19.

V gene TRBV19 combines with J gene TRBJ1-5, with D possibly matching TRBD1 (5 bases). Germline CDR1 and CDR2: LNHDA and SQIVND (reference sequence). Trimming took 5 bases from V and 5 from J, leaving 13 bases between them. The CDR3 runs 14 residues. As DNA, the CDR3 is TGTGCCAGTAGTGGGGCAGGGTATTATCAGCCCCAGCATTTT. Its translation is CASSGAGYYQPQHF.

The chain recombines TRBV5-5 with TRBJ2-5; weak D call: TRBD2 (6 bases). Deletions cut 3 bases from V and 1 base from J, with 7 bases between. The length of the CDR3 is 13 residues. CDR1 and CDR2 (germline): SGHKS, YYEKEE (reference sequence). The CDR3 is CASSYSGQETQYF. CDR3 bases: TGTGCCAGCAGCTATAGCGGCCAAGAGACCCAGTACTTC.

The rearrangement joins TRBV12-2 to TRBJ2-7; the DNA was not used to check the table's D call, TRBD2. TRBV12-2 is termed a pseudogene. This CDR3 comprises 13 residues. The CDR3 DNA follows: TGTGCAAGTCGCCCCTCTCTAGTGTACGAGCAGTACTTC. Encoded protein: CASRPSLVYEQYF.

The chain has TRBV27 and TRBJ2-2, with D possibly TRBD2 on 6 matching bases. CDR3 length: 14 residues. With 7 bases removed from V and 3 bases from J, the gap between germline ends came to 12 bases. The germline V gene has CDR1 MNHEY and CDR2 SMNVEV (reference sequence). The CDR3: CASIRAGHTGELFF. CDR3 nucleotide sequence: TGTGCCAGCATTCGGGCGGGGCACACCGGGGAGCTGTTTTTT.

The CDR3 nucleotides read TGCAGTGCTAGTAGGGAGGGAGTCTCCTACGAGCAGTACTTC. It specifies CSASREGVSYEQYF. The chain employs TRBV20-1 and TRBJ2-7, with 7 bases matching TRBD2. J gave up 0 bases and V 3 bases, and 5 bases lay outside the gene matches. Germline V lookup: CDR1 DFQATT, CDR2 SNEGSKA (reference sequence). The CDR3 has 14 amino acids.

This clone is a singleton in its sample. The chain has TRBV10-2 and TRBJ1-4; 7 nucleotides line up with TRBD1. V shed 3 bases and J 5 bases; nucleotides not matched to a gene: 3. Germline values: CDR1 WSHSY, CDR2 SAAADI. The CDR3 has 14 residues. In nucleotides, the CDR3 is TGCGCCAGCAGTGAAAGGGGGCCGAATGAAAAACTGTTTTTT. Its translation is CASSERGPNEKLFF.

The chain recombines TRBV29-1 with TRBJ2-2, with D uncertain. The V and J ends lost 7 bases and 4 bases respectively, with 10 bases between them. The CDR3 spans 12 residues. CDR1 and CDR2 from the germline V gene are SQVTM and ANQGSEA. The CDR3 sequence: CSAYYTTGELFF. The DNA of the CDR3 is TGCAGCGCTTATTACACCACCGGGGAGCTGTTTTTT.

This clone was counted a few times. The chain carries TRBV2 and TRBJ1-3; TRBD1 might be the D (5 bases). The CDR3 extends over 14 amino acids. Germline CDR1 is SNHLY and CDR2 is FYNNEI. V was shortened by 7 bases and J by 0 bases, with 10 bases between the two germline ends. The CDR3: CASKQGVSGNTIYF. DNA of the CDR3: TGTGCCAGCAAACAAGGGGTCTCTGGAAACACCATATATTTT.

V is TRBV19 and J is TRBJ2-7, with D possibly being TRBD1 (6 bases). Trimming removed 2 bases from V and 0 bases from J, with 11 bases in between. CDR1 is LNHDA, CDR2 SQIVND, per germline (reference sequence). This CDR3 has 15 residues. The DNA of the CDR3 is TGTGCCAGTAGTATACCGACAGGTAGCTCCTACGAGCAGTACTTC. Its translation is CASSIPTGSSYEQYF.

V is TRBV2 and J is TRBJ2-5; TRBD2 aligns across 8 bases. CDR3 length: 15 residues. Germline lookup yields CDR1 SNHLY and CDR2 FYNNEI. The J segment lost 5 bases and the V segment lost 5 bases, leaving 10 bases of the junction unmatched. The CDR3 loop is CASSPQVGGRETQYF. DNA for the CDR3: TGTGCCAGCAGTCCCCAGGTTGGCGGGAGGGAGACCCAGTACTTC. The full variable domain, completed using reference TRBV2 and TRBJ2-5, is EPEVTQTPSHQVTQMGQEVILRCVPISNHLYFYWYRQILGQKVEFLVSFYNNEISEKSEIFDDQFSVERPDGSNFTLKIRSTKLEDSAMYFCASSPQVGGRETQYFGPGTRLLVL.

The V and J genes are TRBV27 and TRBJ2-1; D perhaps matches TRBD1 (6 bases). There are 15 residues in the CDR3. V was pared by 3 bases and J by 1 base, with 10 bases between. Germline V gene lookup returns CDR1 MNHEY and CDR2 SMNVEV (reference sequence). The CDR3 spells CASSLRQGSYNEQFF. CDR3 DNA: TGTGCCAGCAGTTTGAGGCAGGGGTCCTACAATGAGCAGTTCTTC.

V and J are TRBV4-1 and TRBJ2-7; no firm D call. Germline CDR1 MGHRA, CDR2 YSYEKL. CDR3 length equals 12 residues. Deletions cut 0 bases from V and 4 bases from J, with 4 bases between. CDR3 protein: CASSQDQYEQYF. CDR3 sequence (DNA): TGCGCCAGCAGCCAAGATCAGTACGAGCAGTACTTC.

The chain joins TRBV19 to TRBJ2-7; D call uncertain. Trimming pared 5 bases from V and 4 bases from J, leaving 6 bases between. CDR1 is LNHDA, CDR2 SQIVND, per germline (reference sequence). The CDR3 loop spans 11 amino acids. The DNA for the CDR3 is TGTGCCAGTAGTTCTCCTTACGAGCAGTACTTC. It specifies CASSSPYEQYF.

V is TRBV28 and J is TRBJ1-1; a possible D gene is TRBD1 (5 bases). The V end lost 7 bases, the J end lost 4 bases, and 16 bases lay between the germline ends. Germline values: CDR1 MDHEN, CDR2 SYDVKM. The CDR3 totals 14 residues. CDR3 coding DNA: TGTGCCAGCACTCCGGGTTCGGGGGGCACTGAAGCTTTCTTT. This translates into CASTPGSGGTEAFF.

The genes are TRBV28 and TRBJ1-3; 10 positions agree with TRBD1. This CDR3 is 16 amino acids long. The germline V gene encodes CDR1 MDHEN and CDR2 SYDVKM. V trimming: 8 bases; J trimming: 0 bases; junction bases outside the gene matches: 7. CDR3 sequence (DNA): TGTGCCAGCTTCCCTGACAGGGGGCGCTCTGGAAACACCATATATTTT. Translated, it gives CASFPDRGRSGNTIYF. The whole variable domain, filled in from reference TRBV28 and TRBJ1-3, reads DVKVTQSSRYLVKRTGEKVFLECVQDMDHENMFWYRQDPGLGLRLIYFSYDVKMKEKGDIPEGYSVSREKKERFSLILESASTNQTSMYLCASFPDRGRSGNTIYFGEGSWLTVV.

The chain employs TRBV30 and TRBJ1-4; no clear D gene. The length of the CDR3 is 14 residues. Germline loops: CDR1 GTSNPN, CDR2 SVGIG (reference sequence). V lost 3 bases and J lost 0, with 8 bases in between. DNA of the CDR3: TGTGCCTGGAGGTCCGAGACAACTAATGAAAAACTGTTTTTT. It is translated as CAWRSETTNEKLFF.

The chain joins TRBV2 to TRBJ1-4, with 7 positions matching TRBD1. Per germline, CDR1 SNHLY and CDR2 FYNNEI. The V gene end was trimmed by 3 bases and the J gene end by 7 bases; junction bases not matched to a gene: 5. The CDR3 spans 14 residues. CDR3 nucleotide sequence: TGTGCCAGCAGTGAGGAACAGGGGAGTGAAAAACTGTTTTTT. This gives the protein CASSEEQGSEKLFF.

V usage is TRBV6-5 and J usage is TRBJ1-2; no firm D call. Germline V gene sequence: CDR1 MNHEY, CDR2 SVGAGI. This CDR3 contains 14 residues. The V and J ends lost 2 bases and 0 bases respectively, with 7 bases between them. CDR3 DNA: TGTGCCAGCAGTTACAACAACGCTAACTATGGCTACACCTTC. It encodes CASSYNNANYGYTF.

The chain joins TRBV12-3 or TRBV12-4 to TRBJ2-5; tentative D call: TRBD1 (6 bases). Trimming stripped 6 bases from V and 2 bases from J, with 10 bases between. This CDR3 is 13 amino acids long. The CDR3 sequence: CASRVTGQETQYF. DNA of the CDR3: TGTGCCAGCAGGGTGACAGGTCAAGAGACCCAGTACTTC.

This clone was observed once. The J gene is TRBJ2-7, the V gene TRBV5-1, with a tentative D call TRBD2 (6 bases). Germline CDR1 and CDR2: SGHRS and YFSETQ. V was cut by 0 bases and J by 2 bases, with 12 bases left in between. CDR3 length equals 15 residues. In DNA form, the CDR3 reads TGCGCCAGCAGCTTGGTAAGCGGGCCGACCTACGAGCAGTACTTC. Encoded protein: CASSLVSGPTYEQYF.

The chain is built from TRBV4-1 and TRBJ2-3, with D perhaps TRBD2 (5 bases). V lost 1 base, J lost 3 bases, and 5 bases lay in between. The CDR3 has 13 amino acids. Germline CDR1 MGHRA, CDR2 YSYEKL. CDR3 amino acids: CASSQVATDTQYF. The CDR3 bases are TGCGCCAGCAGCCAAGTAGCGACAGATACGCAGTATTTT.

The chain couples TRBV10-1 to TRBJ2-3; 10 nucleotides match TRBD2. J was trimmed by 0 bases and V by 3 bases; bases with no gene match: 6. The CDR3 loop spans 17 amino acids. Germline CDR1 is WNHNN and CDR2 is SYGVQD (reference sequence). The CDR3 sequence: CASSDSSGGPSTDTQYF. The CDR3 DNA follows: TGCGCCAGCAGTGATTCTAGCGGGGGTCCTAGCACAGATACGCAGTATTTT.

The V gene is TRBV28, the J gene TRBJ1-2; TRBD1 agrees at 7 bases. J gave up 3 bases and V 5 bases, and 9 bases lay outside the gene matches. Per germline, CDR1 MDHEN and CDR2 SYDVKM. The CDR3 has 15 residues. CDR3 sequence reads: CASSLGGTAYYGYTF. CDR3 DNA: TGTGCCAGCAGTCTAGGGGGGACAGCCTACTATGGCTACACCTTC.

The V call is TRBV19, the J call TRBJ2-1; TRBD2 might be the D (7 bases). Deletions cut 3 bases from V and 6 bases from J, with 15 bases between. The CDR3 sequence is 15 residues long. Germline V lookup: CDR1 LNHDA, CDR2 SQIVND (reference sequence). CDR3 protein: CASSILGGGINEQFF. CDR3 DNA: TGTGCCAGTAGTATTTTGGGCGGGGGCATCAATGAGCAGTTCTTC.